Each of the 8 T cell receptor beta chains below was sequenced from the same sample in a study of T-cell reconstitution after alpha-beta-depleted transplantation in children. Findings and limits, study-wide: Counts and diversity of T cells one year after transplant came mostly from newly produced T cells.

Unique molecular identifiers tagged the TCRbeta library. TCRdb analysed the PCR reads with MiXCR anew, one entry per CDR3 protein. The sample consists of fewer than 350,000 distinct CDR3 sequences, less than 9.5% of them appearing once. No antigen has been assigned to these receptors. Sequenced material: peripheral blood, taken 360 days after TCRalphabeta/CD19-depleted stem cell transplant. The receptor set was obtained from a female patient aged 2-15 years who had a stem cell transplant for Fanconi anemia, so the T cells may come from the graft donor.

The CDR3 here is CASSRAGSYNSPLHF. As DNA, the CDR3 is TGTGCCAGCAGCCGCGCCGGATCCTATAATTCACCCCTCCACTTT. The V gene is TRBV14, the J gene TRBJ1-6; no firm D call. The germline V and J ends were trimmed by 4 bases and 1 base, with 8 bases remaining between them. Germline V CDR1 and CDR2: SGHDN, FVKESK. The CDR3 covers 15 residues. Looking up the rest from reference TRBV14 and TRBJ1-6 gives the full variable domain: EAGVTQFPSHSVIEKGQTVTLRCDPISGHDNLYWYRRVMGKEIKFLLHFVKESKQDESGMPNNRFLAERTGGTYSTLKVQPAELEDSGVYFCASSRAGSYNSPLHFGNGTRLTVT.

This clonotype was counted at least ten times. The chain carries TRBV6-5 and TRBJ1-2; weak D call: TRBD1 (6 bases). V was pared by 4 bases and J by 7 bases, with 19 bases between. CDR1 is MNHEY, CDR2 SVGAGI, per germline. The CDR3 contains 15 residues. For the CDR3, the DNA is TGTGCCAGCAGTTCCGTGACCGAGACAGGTCCTGGCTACACCTTC. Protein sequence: CASSSVTETGPGYTF.

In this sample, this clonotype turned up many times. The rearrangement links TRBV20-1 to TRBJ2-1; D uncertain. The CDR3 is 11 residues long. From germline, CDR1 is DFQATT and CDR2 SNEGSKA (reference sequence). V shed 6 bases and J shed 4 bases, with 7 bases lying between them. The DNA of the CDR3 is TGCAGTGCAGATGCATACAATGAGCAGTTCTTC. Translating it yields CSADAYNEQFF.

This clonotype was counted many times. This CDR3 reads CSVVRGPVYNEQFF. Here the CDR3 DNA reads TGCAGCGTTGTTAGGGGCCCGGTCTACAATGAGCAGTTCTTC. The chain joins TRBV29-1 to TRBJ2-1; D may be TRBD1 (5 bases). Deletions cut 4 bases from V and 3 bases from J, with 13 bases between. Germline loops: CDR1 SQVTM, CDR2 ANQGSEA. This CDR3 is 14 amino acids long.

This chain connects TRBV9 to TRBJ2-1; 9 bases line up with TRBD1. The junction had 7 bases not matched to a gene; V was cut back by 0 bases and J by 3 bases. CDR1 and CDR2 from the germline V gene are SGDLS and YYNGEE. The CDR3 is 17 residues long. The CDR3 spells CASSVDSQGANYNEQFF. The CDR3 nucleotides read TGTGCCAGCAGCGTAGACTCACAGGGGGCGAACTACAATGAGCAGTTCTTC.

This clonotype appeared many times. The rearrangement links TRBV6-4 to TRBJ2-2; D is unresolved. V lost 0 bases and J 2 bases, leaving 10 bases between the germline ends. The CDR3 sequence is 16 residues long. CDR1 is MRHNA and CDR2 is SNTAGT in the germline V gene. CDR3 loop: CASSDSFRLNTGELFF. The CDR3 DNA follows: TGTGCCAGCAGTGACTCGTTTAGGCTCAACACCGGGGAGCTGTTTTTT.

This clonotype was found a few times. The CDR3: CASSPDVGGSSYEQYF. The CDR3 coding sequence is TGTGCCAGCAGCCCGGACGTTGGGGGGAGCTCCTACGAGCAGTACTTC. The chain combines TRBV7-9 with TRBJ2-7; possibly TRBD2 for D (6 bases). The V gene lost 5 bases and the J gene lost 0 bases, with 17 bases spanning the gap. Germline V gives CDR1 SEHNR, CDR2 FQNEAQ (reference sequence). The CDR3 runs to 16 residues. The whole variable domain, filled in from reference TRBV7-9 and TRBJ2-7, reads DTGVSQNPRHKITKRGQNVTFRCDPISEHNRLYWYRQTLGQGPEFLTYFQNEAQLEKSRLLSDRFSAERPKGSFSTLEIQRTEQGDSAMYLCASSPDVGGSSYEQYFGPGTRLTVT.

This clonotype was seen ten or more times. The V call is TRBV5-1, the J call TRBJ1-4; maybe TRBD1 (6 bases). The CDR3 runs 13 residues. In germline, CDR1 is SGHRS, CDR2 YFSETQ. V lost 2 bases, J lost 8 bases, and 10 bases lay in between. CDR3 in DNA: TGCGCCAGCAGCTTACAGGGTGGCGAAAAACTGTTTTTT. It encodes CASSLQGGEKLFF.